This is a list of T cell receptor beta chains from one sample in a study of tumor-infiltrating lymphocytes in primary liver carcinoma. From the multiplex PCR reads, TCRdb called clonotypes with MiXCR, one entry per CDR3 protein. The repertoire holds roughly 49,000 distinct CDR3 sequences, with just over 70% as singletons. The material sequenced was liver tumor tissue from sampling region 5. These receptor sequences come from a man in his forties with primary liver carcinoma and hepatitis B virus infection. Each CDR3 is given with its conserved first and last residue.

J | V | CDR3
TRBJ1-4 | TRBV28 | CASSSSTRTGREKLFF
TRBJ1-1 | TRBV11-2 | CASRSTGGTEAFF
TRBJ1-1 | TRBV12-3/TRBV12-4 | CASSLNSLTEAFF
TRBJ1-2 | TRBV29-1 | CSVTTRGTDGYTF
TRBJ2-3 | TRBV10-3 | CAIRRTAGQGAGDTQYF
TRBJ1-1 | TRBV4-1 | CASSQELGLEAFF
TRBJ1-5 | TRBV6-6 | CASSYRVGYNNQLQHF
TRBJ2-3 | TRBV6-1 | CAGSATRSEGWDTQYF
TRBJ2-3 | TRBV11-2 | CASSRLAGGSLVTDTQYF
TRBJ2-7 | TRBV11-2 | CASPKEAPYEQYF
TRBJ2-7 | TRBV18 | CASSPGLGVGEQYF
TRBJ2-1 | TRBV5-1 | CASSLSVTRDNEQFF
TRBJ2-7 | TRBV4-1 | CTSSQASRGSYEQYF
TRBJ1-1 | TRBV11-2 | CASSFNRGPNTEAFF
TRBJ2-7 | TRBV29-1 | CSVITGDSLCVQYF
TRBJ1-3 | TRBV6-5 | CASSPAGGNTIYF
TRBJ2-1 | TRBV14 | CASSLHVVGEQFF
TRBJ2-1 | TRBV11-2 | CASSYSSTNGRGGGFF
TRBJ2-7 | TRBV6-5 | CASSYSSGDEQYF
TRBJ2-5 | TRBV29-1 | CNAFSGNQETQHF
TRBJ2-2 | TRBV5-5 | CASSRLAGVTGELFF
TRBJ1-5 | TRBV13 | CASSLGDSDQPQHF
TRBJ2-7 | TRBV11-2 | CASSSGRVWYEQYF
TRBJ2-7 | TRBV4-2 | CATIGLAGVYKSYEHYF
TRBJ2-3 | TRBV29-1 | CSVAPSGQGDTQYF
TRBJ1-2 | TRBV2 | CASRGFYYVYTF
TRBJ2-5 | TRBV29-1 | CSVEGLNKETQYF
TRBJ2-7 | TRBV6-5 | CASSEDRGSYEQYF
TRBJ2-7 | TRBV6-1 | CVSSRVEFGPNEQYF
TRBJ2-1 | TRBV5-1 | CTSSLFGGGIDEQFF
TRBJ1-4 | TRBV7-2 | CASSSGRLTANEKLFF
TRBJ1-1 | TRBV6-1 | CAGSKLSRGDEAFF
TRBJ2-1 | TRBV18 | CASSPSGSRYNEQFF
TRBJ2-7 | TRBV12-3/TRBV12-4 | CASSSTGVSGNYEHYF
TRBJ2-7 | TRBV11-2 | CAGSLSELSSQYF
TRBJ2-5 | TRBV29-1 | CSIVSTQETQYF
TRBJ1-5 | TRBV5-6 | CASSYAGTGTDQPQHF
TRBJ1-4 | TRBV10-3 | CPISPGTGDNEILFF
TRBJ2-3 | TRBV10-3 | CAISEDNVGDTQYF
TRBJ2-5 | TRBV7-8 | CVSSLGGIRGTQYF
TRBJ2-2 | TRBV4-2 | CASSQVLAGDTGELFF
TRBJ2-7 | TRBV28 | CASSQIGSQYEQYF
TRBJ2-5 | TRBV2 | CASSRDNQETQYF
TRBJ2-2 | TRBV6-5 | CASSYLLFF
TRBJ1-6 | TRBV6-6 | CDGQSSYNSPLHF
TRBJ2-1 | TRBV4-1 | CASSSPRDPYNVQFF
TRBJ1-1 | TRBV11-2 | CASSTHPVYAEAFF
TRBJ2-2 | TRBV12-3/TRBV12-4 | CASSTWAGELFF
TRBJ2-2 | TRBV6-5 | CASRFTGGASTEELLF
TRBJ1-5 | TRBV6-6 | CASSDGSNQPQHF
TRBJ1-5 | TRBV6-1 | CASSEDRGGQPQHF
TRBJ2-1 | TRBV6-1 | CASSSHQGDSYNDQFF
TRBJ2-7 | TRBV29-1 | CSARRIVHDEQYF
TRBJ2-1 | TRBV7-8 | CASSRGLADYNERFF
TRBJ2-1 | TRBV29-1 | CSVDGAGSLDGQFF
TRBJ2-5 | TRBV27 | CASSLGQGHSQETQYF
TRBJ2-7 | TRBV25-1 | CASSLTYKQYF
TRBJ2-1 | TRBV29-1 | CSGGRAAYSEQFF
TRBJ1-2 | TRBV5-6 | CASSFQGARGFGYTF